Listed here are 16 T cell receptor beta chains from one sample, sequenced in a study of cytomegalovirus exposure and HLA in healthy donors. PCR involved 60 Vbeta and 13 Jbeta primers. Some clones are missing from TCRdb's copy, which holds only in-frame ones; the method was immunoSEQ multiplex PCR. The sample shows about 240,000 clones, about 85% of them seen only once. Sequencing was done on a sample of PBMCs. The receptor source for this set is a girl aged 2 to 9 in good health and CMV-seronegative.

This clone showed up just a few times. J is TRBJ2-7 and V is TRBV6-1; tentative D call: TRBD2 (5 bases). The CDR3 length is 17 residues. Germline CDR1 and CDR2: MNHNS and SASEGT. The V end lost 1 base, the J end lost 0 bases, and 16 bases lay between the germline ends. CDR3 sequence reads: CASSEEWASRPSYEQYF. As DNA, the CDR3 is TGTGCCAGCAGTGAAGAGTGGGCTAGCAGGCCCTCCTACGAGCAGTACTTC.

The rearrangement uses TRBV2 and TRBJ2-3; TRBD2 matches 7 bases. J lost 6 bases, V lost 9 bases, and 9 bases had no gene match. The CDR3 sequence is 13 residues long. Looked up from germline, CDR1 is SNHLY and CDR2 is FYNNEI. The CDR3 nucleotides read TGTGCCAGTGCTAGCGGTCTGGGGGATACGCAGTATTTT. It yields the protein CASASGLGDTQYF.

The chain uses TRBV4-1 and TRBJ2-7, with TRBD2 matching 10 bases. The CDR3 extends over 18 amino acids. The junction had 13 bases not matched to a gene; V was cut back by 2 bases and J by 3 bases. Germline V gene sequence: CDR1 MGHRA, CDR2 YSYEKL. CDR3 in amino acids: CASSQQPFGLAGVYEQYF. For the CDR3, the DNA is TGCGCCAGCAGCCAACAACCATTCGGCCTAGCGGGAGTCTACGAGCAGTACTTC.

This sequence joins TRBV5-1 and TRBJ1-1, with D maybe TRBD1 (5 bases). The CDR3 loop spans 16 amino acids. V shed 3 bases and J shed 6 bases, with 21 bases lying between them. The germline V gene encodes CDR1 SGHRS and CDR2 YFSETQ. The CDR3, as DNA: TGCGCCAGCAGCTGGGGATCGACAGACCGGTCCGCTGAAGCTTTCTTT. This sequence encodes CASSWGSTDRSAEAFF.

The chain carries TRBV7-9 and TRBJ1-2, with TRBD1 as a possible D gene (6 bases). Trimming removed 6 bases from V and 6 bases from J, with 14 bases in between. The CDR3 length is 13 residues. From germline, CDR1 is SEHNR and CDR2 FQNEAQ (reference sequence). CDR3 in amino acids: CASRTGTWDGYTF. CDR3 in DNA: TGTGCCAGCAGAACCGGGACATGGGATGGCTACACCTTC.

CDR3 bases: TGTGCCATCAGTGAGGAAGGGGTGCCCCCCTACGAGCAGTACTTC. This gives the protein CAISEEGVPPYEQYF. The chain is built from TRBV10-3 and TRBJ2-7, with a possible D match to TRBD1 (5 bases). The CDR3 length is 15 residues. Germline values: CDR1 ENHRY, CDR2 SYGVKD. The V and J ends lost 2 bases and 2 bases respectively, with 13 bases between them.

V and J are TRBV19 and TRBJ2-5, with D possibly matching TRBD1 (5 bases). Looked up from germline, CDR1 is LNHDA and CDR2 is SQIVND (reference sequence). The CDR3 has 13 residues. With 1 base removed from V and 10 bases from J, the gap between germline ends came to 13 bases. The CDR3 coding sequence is TGTGCCAGTAGTATAGGCGTGGAGCAGGGCCAGTACTTC. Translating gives CASSIGVEQGQYF. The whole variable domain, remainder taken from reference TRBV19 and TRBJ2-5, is DGGITQSPKYLFRKEGQNVTLSCEQNLNHDAMYWYRQDPGQGLRLIYYSQIVNDFQKGDIAEGYSVSREKKESFPLTVTSAQKNPTAFYLCASSIGVEQGQYFGPGTRLLVL.

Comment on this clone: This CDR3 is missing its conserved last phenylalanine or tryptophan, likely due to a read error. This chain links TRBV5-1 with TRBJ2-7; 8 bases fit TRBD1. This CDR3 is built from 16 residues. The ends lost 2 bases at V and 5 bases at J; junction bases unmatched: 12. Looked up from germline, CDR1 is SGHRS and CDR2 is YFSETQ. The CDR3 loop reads CASSLGQGTSFHEQYS. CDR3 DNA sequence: TGCGCCAGCAGCTTAGGACAGGGCACTAGCTTCCACGAGCAGTACTCC.

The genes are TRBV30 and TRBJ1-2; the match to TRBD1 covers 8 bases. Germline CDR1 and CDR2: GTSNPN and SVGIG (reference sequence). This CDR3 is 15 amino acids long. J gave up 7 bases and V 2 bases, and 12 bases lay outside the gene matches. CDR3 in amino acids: CAWSPWTGLGGGYTF. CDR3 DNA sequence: TGTGCCTGGAGTCCCTGGACAGGGCTAGGGGGTGGCTACACCTTC.

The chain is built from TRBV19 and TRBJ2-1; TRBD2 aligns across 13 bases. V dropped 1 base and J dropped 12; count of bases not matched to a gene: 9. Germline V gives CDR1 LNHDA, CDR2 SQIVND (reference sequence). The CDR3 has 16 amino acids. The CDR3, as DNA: TGTGCCAGTAGTATAGGACGCACTAGCGGGAGGGCCGGGCAGTTCTTC. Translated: CASSIGRTSGRAGQFF.

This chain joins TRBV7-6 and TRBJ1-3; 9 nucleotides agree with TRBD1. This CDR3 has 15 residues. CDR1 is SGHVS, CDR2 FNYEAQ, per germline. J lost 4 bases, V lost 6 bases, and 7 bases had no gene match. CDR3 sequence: CASRLDRGTGNTIYF. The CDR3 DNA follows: TGTGCCAGCAGACTGGACAGGGGTACGGGAAACACCATATATTTT.

CDR3 protein: CASGPGTSGTYNEQFF. In nucleotides, the CDR3 is TGTGCTAGTGGTCCAGGGACTAGCGGGACCTACAATGAGCAGTTCTTC. V usage is TRBV12-5 and J usage is TRBJ2-1; 13 bases map to TRBD2. This CDR3 comprises 16 residues. With 5 bases clipped from V and 2 bases from J, the junction kept 3 bases outside the gene matches. Germline V gives CDR1 LGHNT, CDR2 FRNRAP.

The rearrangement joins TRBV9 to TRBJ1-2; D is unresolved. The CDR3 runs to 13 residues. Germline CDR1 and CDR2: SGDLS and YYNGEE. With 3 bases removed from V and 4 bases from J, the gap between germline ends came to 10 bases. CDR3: CASSDGAIYGYTF. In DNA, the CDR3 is TGTGCCAGCAGCGACGGAGCCATCTATGGCTACACCTTC.

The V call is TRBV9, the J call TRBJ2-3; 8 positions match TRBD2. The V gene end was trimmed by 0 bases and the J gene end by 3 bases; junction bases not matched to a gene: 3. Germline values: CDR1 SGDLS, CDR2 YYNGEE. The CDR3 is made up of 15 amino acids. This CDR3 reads CASSVAGGLTDTQYF. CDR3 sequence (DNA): TGTGCCAGCAGCGTAGCGGGGGGGCTAACAGATACGCAGTATTTT.

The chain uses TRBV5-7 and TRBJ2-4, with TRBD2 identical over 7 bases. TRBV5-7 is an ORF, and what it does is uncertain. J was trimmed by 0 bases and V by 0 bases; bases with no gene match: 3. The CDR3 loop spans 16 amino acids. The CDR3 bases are TGTGCCAGCAGCTTGGCGGGGGGAGTAGCCAAAAACATTCAGTACTTC. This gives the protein CASSLAGGVAKNIQYF.

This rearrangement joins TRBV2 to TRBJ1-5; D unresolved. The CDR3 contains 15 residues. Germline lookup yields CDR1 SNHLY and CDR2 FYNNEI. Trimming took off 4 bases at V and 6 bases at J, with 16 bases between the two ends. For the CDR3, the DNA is TGTGCCAGCAGTGGGATCCCGGTAGCCGGTCAGCCCCAGCATTTT. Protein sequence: CASSGIPVAGQPQHF. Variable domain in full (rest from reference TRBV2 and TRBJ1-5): EPEVTQTPSHQVTQMGQEVILRCVPISNHLYFYWYRQILGQKVEFLVSFYNNEISEKSEIFDDQFSVERPDGSNFTLKIRSTKLEDSAMYFCASSGIPVAGQPQHFGDGTRLSIL.